These 10 T cell receptor beta chains share one sample of origin, sequenced in a study of T cells in Graves' hyperthyroidism and ophthalmopathy (dated by TCRdb to between 2019 and 2020). The method was multiplex PCR. Sequencing was carried out with an Illumina HiSeq 2000. The TCR beta CDR3 regions were amplified from RNA transcripts. For the first round of RT-PCR on the TCR CDR3, the HTBI primer set was used together with the Qiagen OneStep RT-PCR kit. Through fastp at Q25 and MiXCR, TCRdb rebuilt clones from the public reads, retaining in-frame beta chains. Entries that share a CDR3 protein sequence are merged under the most common genes and DNA. In this sample the table shows some 300,000 distinct CDR3 sequences, approximately 16% of which occur a single time. The ten largest clonotypes hold 33% of the sample. Sequences were obtained from blood. These TCRs come from a man aged 25-45 years with Graves' hyperthyroidism.

This clonotype showed up many times. The chain uses TRBV6-1 and TRBJ2-5; tentatively, D is TRBD1 or TRBD2 (5 bases each). Germline loops: CDR1 MNHNS, CDR2 SASEGT. The CDR3 runs to 13 residues. The V end was cut by 5 bases, the J end by 5 bases, with 12 bases between. As DNA, the CDR3 is TGTGCCAGCAGTTGGGGGTTAGGGGAGACCCAGTACTTC. This encodes CASSWGLGETQYF.

This clonotype was seen at least ten times. This chain connects TRBV30 to TRBJ1-2, with no clear D. CDR3 size: 11 residues. Germline V gene lookup returns CDR1 GTSNPN and CDR2 SVGIG (reference sequence). Trimming removed 7 bases from V and 5 bases from J, with 11 bases in between. CDR3: CAFGDQYGYTF. CDR3 nucleotides: TGTGCCTTCGGAGACCAATATGGCTACACCTTC.

The V and J genes are TRBV7-9 and TRBJ2-3, with D maybe TRBD2 (6 bases). The CDR3 runs 13 residues. Trimming removed 8 bases at V and 2 bases at J, with 11 bases between. CDR1 and CDR2 from the germline V gene are SEHNR and FQNEAQ (reference sequence). The CDR3 sequence: CASGGGFTDTQYF. The CDR3 region has the DNA TGTGCCAGCGGTGGGGGGTTCACAGATACGCAGTATTTT.

This CDR3 is CASSPIGRGSSPLHF. The CDR3 DNA is TGTGCCAGCAGCCCCATCGGCAGGGGAAGTTCACCCCTCCACTTT. The rearrangement uses TRBV14 and TRBJ1-6; D is perhaps TRBD1 (6 bases). CDR3 length equals 15 residues. Between the trimmed V and J ends, which lost 4 bases and 9 bases, there was a span of 16 bases. The germline gives CDR1 SGHDN, CDR2 FVKESK.

This clonotype was detected many times. This rearrangement joins TRBV6-1 to TRBJ2-5, with TRBD2 matching over 14 bases. V trimming: 5 bases; J trimming: 5 bases; junction bases outside the gene matches: 16. CDR3 size: 19 residues. Per the germline V gene, CDR1 is MNHNS and CDR2 is SASEGT. This chain's CDR3 is CASSKRTSGRLRRGETQYF. In nucleotides, the CDR3 is TGTGCCAGCAGTAAACGGACTAGCGGGAGGTTGAGGCGAGGGGAGACCCAGTACTTC.

This clonotype was recorded at least ten times. The J gene is TRBJ1-5, the V gene TRBV6-1; D is unclear. CDR3 length equals 12 residues. Trimming removed 6 bases at V and 9 bases at J, with 12 bases between. CDR1 MNHNS and CDR2 SASEGT come from the germline V gene. DNA for the CDR3: TGTGCCAGCAGCCATCAGGTGGGGCCCCAGCATTTT. Translating gives CASSHQVGPQHF.

V usage is TRBV6-1 and J usage is TRBJ1-5, with D perhaps matching TRBD1 (5 bases). The germline V and J ends were trimmed by 8 bases and 4 bases, with 18 bases remaining between them. The CDR3 sequence is 15 residues long. Germline-derived CDR1 and CDR2 are MNHNS and SASEGT. The CDR3 sequence: CASRASWGENQPQHF. CDR3 sequence (DNA): TGTGCCAGCCGGGCCTCCTGGGGGGAAAATCAGCCCCAGCATTTT.

This clonotype was observed a single time. V usage is TRBV2 and J usage is TRBJ2-5; 9 bases fit TRBD2. The length of the CDR3 is 19 residues. Trimming at V came to 6 bases and at J to 5 bases, leaving 22 bases not matched to a gene. Germline loops: CDR1 SNHLY, CDR2 FYNNEI. CDR3 DNA: TGTGCCAGCAGGGGACATACTATTCCGGGACTAGCACAATTGGAGACCCAGTACTTC. Translated: CASRGHTIPGLAQLETQYF.

This clonotype appeared a few times. V usage is TRBV27 and J usage is TRBJ2-3; 9 bases are shared with TRBD2. The trim removed 3 bases at V and 7 bases at J, leaving 5 bases unmatched. This CDR3 has 14 residues. Germline CDR1 MNHEY, CDR2 SMNVEV (reference sequence). The CDR3 DNA is TGTGCCAGCAGTTTGCCTAGCGGGACCTATACGCAGTATTTT. This codes for CASSLPSGTYTQYF.

This clonotype has at least ten counts. The chain employs TRBV5-1 and TRBJ2-5; D is unresolved. Trimming took off 1 base at V and 5 bases at J, with 6 bases between the two ends. CDR3 length: 12 residues. Germline CDR1 reads SGHRS; CDR2 reads YFSETQ. Here the CDR3 reads CASSLPRETQYF. CDR3 nucleotide sequence: TGCGCCAGCAGCTTGCCGAGGGAGACCCAGTACTTC.